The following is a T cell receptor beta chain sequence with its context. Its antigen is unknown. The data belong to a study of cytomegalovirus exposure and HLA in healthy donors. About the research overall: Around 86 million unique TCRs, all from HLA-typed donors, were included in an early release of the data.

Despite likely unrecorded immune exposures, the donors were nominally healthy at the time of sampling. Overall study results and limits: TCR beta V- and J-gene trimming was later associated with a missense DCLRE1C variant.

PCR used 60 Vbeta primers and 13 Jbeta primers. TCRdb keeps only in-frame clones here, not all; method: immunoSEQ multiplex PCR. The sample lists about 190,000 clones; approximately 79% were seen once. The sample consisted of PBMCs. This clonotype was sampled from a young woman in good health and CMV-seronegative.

CDR3 sequence (DNA): TGTGAAACCAGATCCTCTGGAAACACCATATATTTT. It codes for CETRSSGNTIYF. This chain uses TRBV28 with TRBJ1-3; unclear D gene. Germline CDR1 is MDHEN and CDR2 is SYDVKM. The CDR3 spans 12 residues.